This TCR beta chain was observed in a study of CD8+CD57+ T cells in acquired aplastic anemia (dated by TCRdb to the late 2010s). Broadly, across the study: DNA extracted from sorted CD4+ and CD8+ cells had a mean of about 3.3 ug, with a range of roughly 0.19 to 27.4 ug. An average of approximately 9.8 million reads for CD4+ cells and around 11 million reads for CD8+ cells was obtained from healthy donor samples.

The germline V gene provides CDR1 MGHDK and CDR2 SYGVNS. The junction shows trimming of 9 bases on V and 2 bases on J, and the gene matches do not reach 15 bases of it. The CDR3 runs 16 amino acids, cysteine and phenylalanine included. The kept DNA is CDR3 alone, 48 bases in frame from the first base. Points the paper makes about the study in general: Around 31 CD8+ CDR3 sequences were shared between patients and controls but appeared highly expressed in patients and within their immunodominant clones. Between patients and healthy controls, no significant difference in CD8+ Simpson's diversity was found (P=0.060).

Genomic DNA was used as template for profiling of TCR beta VDJ combinations and CDR3 sequences. An Illumina HiSeq 2000 was the platform used for TCR repertoire sequencing. In the paper's pipeline: Repertoire assessment relied on Simpson's diversity index, CDR3 size and DJ length profiles, and TRBV/TRBJ rearrangement plots. The most abundant DNA sequence in the deep sequencing data was defined as the immunodominant clone. CDR3 amino acid sequences were screened for sharing across subjects and were compared with published repertoires and the VDJdb database. Through fastp at Q25 and MiXCR, TCRdb rebuilt clones from the public reads, retaining in-frame beta chains. Every distinct CDR3 protein forms one entry, paired with its most common genes and DNA. None of the V and J calls come from the authors' own analysis; TCRdb made them. In this sample the table shows under 40,000 distinct CDR3 sequences, roughly 77% of which occur a single time. The ten largest account for about 20% of the sample.

The study deep-sequenced TCR repertoires of sorted CD4+ and CD8+ blood T cells from severe aplastic anemia patients and healthy subjects. Ficoll-Paque density gradient centrifugation was used to isolate peripheral blood mononuclear cells. Before DNA extraction, CD4+ and CD8+ T cells were sorted by FACS or by magnetic beads. This clonotype was found many times. This receptor's antigen is unknown. No much larger clone exists at a distance of one base, and base qualities are not known. This clonotype was sampled from a human donor in good health, serving as a control. The rearrangement joined TRBV25-1 to TRBJ1-2; 7 central bases correspond to TRBD1. The material sequenced was sorted CD4+, CD8+, or CD8+CD57+ T cells (not recorded which) from PBMCs. The CDR3 corresponds to CASSPGDRPLNYGYTF. The nucleotide sequence reads as follows: TGTGCCAGTTCCCCCGGGGACAGACCCTTGAACTATGGCTACACCTTC.